This T cell receptor beta chain was captured by sequencing in a study of regulatory T cells in long-lasting Graves disease. The study's findings and limits: Persistent cases favored TRBV28, TRBJ1-2 and TRBJ2-5. For persistent Graves' patients, TCR diversity was lower than for newly diagnosed ones.

This CDR3 is built from 13 residues. The ends lost 3 bases at V and 8 bases at J; junction bases unmatched: 5. The germline gives CDR1 KGHSH, CDR2 LQKENI. Construction of TCR beta libraries relied on iRepertoire HTBI primers and on Arm-PCR targeting CDR3 regions. As handled by the study authors: Segment identification across samples yielded 50 to 80 TRBV and fewer than 15 TRBJ segments. Using its own MiXCR run on the multiplex PCR reads, TCRdb lists one record per CDR3 protein. The V and J calls reflect TCRdb's pipeline rather than the authors' work. The sample records more than 350,000 distinct CDR3 sequences, 15% being singletons. This clonotype showed up just a few times. Its target is not known. Described time point: newly diagnosed GD, antithyroid drugs for less than 3 months. PBMC-derived RNA was used for the TCR library. Blood from the periphery, about 9.7 milliliters in all, was drawn into EDTA tubes.

These data were also reused for a study on T cells in Graves' hyperthyroidism and ophthalmopathy.

Material: peripheral blood mononuclear cells (PBMCs), obtained at new diagnosis, from a patient treated with antithyroid drugs. This clonotype originated in a woman younger than 45 with Graves disease. The rearrangement joins TRBV18 to TRBJ1-2, with 8 bases matching TRBD1. The CDR3 coding sequence is TGTGCCAGCTCACCGACAGGGGATTGGGGCTACACCTTC. This codes for CASSPTGDWGYTF.